This passage covers 19 T cell receptor beta chains from one sample sequenced in a study of blood T cells in healthy people across ages. It was with a sample-barcoded 5' primer and a J-beta primer mix that a second PCR of roughly 6 to 12 cycles was run. One entry per CDR3 protein, called by TCRdb with MiXCR from the 5' RACE reads. The data hold about 900,000 distinct CDR3 sequences, with under 80% observed a single time. Sequencing was carried out using blood. The receptors were gathered from a man aged 25 to 40 in good health.

The chain uses TRBV27 and TRBJ2-4; D uncertain. This CDR3 region has 13 residues. Germline V gene data show CDR1 as MNHEY and CDR2 as SMNVEV (reference sequence). CDR3 nucleotides: TGTCCCCGTGGCCGCCCGGCCAAAAACATTCAGTACTTC. It yields the protein CPRGRPAKNIQYF.

This clonotype was picked up many times. The V and J genes are TRBV20-1 and TRBJ1-5, with a possible D match to TRBD1 (5 bases). Germline loops: CDR1 DFQATT, CDR2 SNEGSKA (reference sequence). The CDR3 runs 13 residues. The ends were cut back, 4 bases at V and 3 bases at J, with 10 bases in the middle. DNA of the CDR3: TGCAGTGCTAAAGCGGGGCTCAATCAGCCCCAGCATTTT. The encoded protein is CSAKAGLNQPQHF.

V gene TRBV6-5 combines with J gene TRBJ2-6, with TRBD1 matching 7 bases. CDR3 length: 14 residues. Germline V gene data show CDR1 as MNHEY and CDR2 as SVGAGI. With V trimmed by 7 bases and J by 0 bases, 0 bases remained unmatched. The CDR3 sequence is CASKGASGANVLTF. CDR3 bases: TGTGCCAGCAAGGGGGCCTCTGGGGCCAACGTCCTGACTTTC.

CDR3: CASSQILETQYF. The CDR3 DNA reads TGTGCCAGCAGCCAGATTTTAGAGACCCAGTACTTC. The chain is built from TRBV3-1 and TRBJ2-7; D gene uncertain. The J call may be wrong; the DNA end is better matched by TRBJ2-5. Germline V gene lookup returns CDR1 LGHDT and CDR2 YNNKEL (reference sequence). The CDR3 consists of 12 residues.

V is TRBV7-2 and J is TRBJ2-7, with TRBD2 as a possible D gene (6 bases). V was trimmed by 0 bases and J by 3 bases, leaving 15 bases between them. CDR1 is SGHTA, CDR2 FQGNSA, per germline. CDR3 length: 16 residues. CDR3 nucleotides: TGTGCCAGCAGCTTAGCTGGTGGCGGGGTGAACTACGAGCAGTACTTC. This sequence encodes CASSLAGGGVNYEQYF. Combining the CDR3 with reference TRBV7-2 and TRBJ2-7 gives the whole variable domain GAGVSQSPSNKVTEKGKDVELRCDPISGHTALYWYRQSLGQGLEFLIYFQGNSAPDKSGLPSDRFSAERTGGSVSTLTIQRTQQEDSAVYLCASSLAGGGVNYEQYFGPGTRLTVT.

This rearrangement joins TRBV28 to TRBJ2-7; D gene unclear. There are 11 residues in the CDR3. Per the germline V gene, CDR1 is MDHEN and CDR2 is SYDVKM. Trimming removed 6 bases at V and 9 bases at J, with 12 bases between. The CDR3 DNA reads TGTGCCAGCAGCCTCGCTACGGGGCAGTACTTC. It translates to CASSLATGQYF.

The CDR3 DNA reads TGTGCCAGCAGCGCCGGACAGGTCTACGAGCAGTACTTC. This gives the protein CASSAGQVYEQYF. The V call is TRBV9, the J call TRBJ2-7, with 7 nucleotides matching TRBD1. V was clipped by 3 bases and J by 3 bases; unmatched bases: 3. Germline CDR1 is SGDLS and CDR2 is YYNGEE. The CDR3 is made up of 13 amino acids.

This clonotype was picked up a small number of times. One base away lies a much larger clone, so this may be a sequencing read error. The chain has TRBV28 and TRBJ2-1; D unresolved. CDR3 length: 12 residues. CDR1 MDHEN and CDR2 SYDVKM come from the germline V gene. Trimming shortened V by 4 bases and J by 4 bases, and 5 bases separated the two germline ends. The CDR3 region is CASSSRYNEQFF. CDR3 bases: TGTGCCAGCAGTTCCCGTTACAATGAGCAGTTCTTC.

The CDR3 loop is CASRRTGRVNEQFF. The CDR3 bases are TGTGCCAGCAGGCGGACAGGGAGGGTCAATGAGCAGTTCTTC. The V call is TRBV28, the J call TRBJ2-1; D perhaps matches TRBD1 (8 bases). This CDR3 comprises 14 residues. In germline, CDR1 is MDHEN, CDR2 SYDVKM. V was cut by 6 bases and J by 6 bases, with 15 bases left in between.

V is TRBV7-9 and J is TRBJ2-3; D unclear. Germline assignment: CDR1 SEHNR and CDR2 FQNEAQ (reference sequence). V was clipped by 5 bases and J by 0 bases, with 9 bases between them. The CDR3 is 14 residues long. The CDR3 here is CASSQSTSTDTQYF. The CDR3 nucleotides are TGTGCCAGCAGCCAGTCAACTAGCACAGATACGCAGTATTTT.

This clonotype came up once. The chain is built from TRBV7-2 and TRBJ1-5; no reliable D call. The length of the CDR3 is 13 residues. Trimming took off 1 base at V and 6 bases at J, with 7 bases between the two ends. Germline CDR1 and CDR2: SGHTA and FQGNSA. The CDR3 sequence: CASSLGTFQPQHF. In nucleotides, the CDR3 is TGTGCCAGCAGCTTAGGGACGTTTCAGCCCCAGCATTTT. The whole variable domain, remainder taken from reference TRBV7-2 and TRBJ1-5, is GAGVSQSPSNKVTEKGKDVELRCDPISGHTALYWYRQSLGQGLEFLIYFQGNSAPDKSGLPSDRFSAERTGGSVSTLTIQRTQQEDSAVYLCASSLGTFQPQHFGDGTRLSIL.

V gene TRBV16 combines with J gene TRBJ1-6, with a possible D match to TRBD1 (5 bases). The CDR3 loop spans 15 amino acids. The ends were cut back, 0 bases at V and 6 bases at J, with 9 bases in the middle. Germline CDR1 is KGHSY and CDR2 is FQNENV. Here the CDR3 DNA reads TGTGCCAGCAGCCAATCGGGCAGGGCTAATTCACCCCTCCACTTT. Amino acid sequence: CASSQSGRANSPLHF.

The V gene is TRBV29-1, the J gene TRBJ2-7, with TRBD1 identical over 11 bases. The CDR3 consists of 13 residues. V lost 4 bases and J lost 3; bases outside the gene matches: 2. CDR1 SQVTM and CDR2 ANQGSEA come from the germline V gene. The CDR3 DNA is TGCAGCGTTGGGGGGACAGGGGGCTACGAGCAGTACTTC. It yields the protein CSVGGTGGYEQYF.

This sequence joins TRBV18 and TRBJ2-7; 9 bases map to TRBD1. Germline V gene sequence: CDR1 KGHSH, CDR2 LQKENI. J lost 1 base, V lost 8 bases, and 9 bases had no gene match. The CDR3 has 15 residues. The CDR3 sequence: CASRNPGTGSYEQYF. The CDR3 DNA is TGTGCCAGCCGAAATCCCGGGACAGGGTCCTACGAGCAGTACTTC. The complete variable domain, with remaining parts taken from reference TRBV18 and TRBJ2-7, reads NAGVMQNPRHLVRRRGQEARLRCSPMKGHSHVYWYRQLPEEGLKFMVYLQKENIIDESGMPKERFSAEFPKEGPSILRIQQVVRGDSAAYFCASRNPGTGSYEQYFGPGTRLTVT.

The V call is TRBV4-3, the J call TRBJ1-4, with D perhaps matching TRBD1 (5 bases). Germline assignment: CDR1 LGHNA and CDR2 YSLEER. V was trimmed by 1 base and J by 5 bases, leaving 11 bases between them. This CDR3 comprises 15 residues. CDR3 loop: CASSQGGAGNEKLFF. CDR3 DNA: TGCGCCAGCAGCCAAGGAGGGGCCGGGAATGAAAAACTGTTTTTT.

The chain uses TRBV4-3 and TRBJ2-1; the D is unclear. Trimming left V 0 bases short and J 5 bases short, with 11 bases between. Germline CDR1 reads LGHNA; CDR2 reads YSLEER. This CDR3 is 15 amino acids long. The CDR3 is CASSQDWGSNNEQFF. DNA for the CDR3: TGCGCCAGCAGCCAAGATTGGGGTTCGAACAATGAGCAGTTCTTC.

V is TRBV20-1 and J is TRBJ2-5; 9 bases line up with TRBD2. Germline-derived CDR1 and CDR2 are DFQATT and SNEGSKA (reference sequence). CDR3 size: 12 residues. For the CDR3, the DNA is TGCGGGGGACTAGCCCAATGGGGGGAGCAGTACTTC. Residues: CGGLAQWGEQYF.

This chain joins TRBV27 and TRBJ2-5, with TRBD1 matching over 7 bases. Germline V CDR1 and CDR2: MNHEY, SMNVEV (reference sequence). V lost 5 bases, J lost 11 bases, and 14 bases stayed unmatched. The CDR3 loop spans 14 amino acids. The DNA of the CDR3 is TGTGCCAGCAGTCCTACAGTTACAGGGGTGGAGCAGTACTTC. It yields the protein CASSPTVTGVEQYF.

In this sample, this clonotype turned up a few times. V usage is TRBV7-2 and J usage is TRBJ2-5; 14 bases are a match to TRBD2. CDR1 is SGHTA and CDR2 is FQGNSA in the germline V gene. J gave up 5 bases and V 5 bases, and 4 bases lay outside the gene matches. This CDR3 is 15 amino acids long. The CDR3 DNA sequence: TGTGCCAGCAGCAGACTAGCGGGGGGGCACGAGACCCAGTACTTC. Translating it yields CASSRLAGGHETQYF.